This passage covers 24 T cell receptor beta chains from one sample sequenced in a study of shared clonotypes between healthy human individuals. Assay used: immunoSEQ multiplex PCR; TCRdb lists only in-frame clones, some missing. Here the sample spans about 490,000 clones, 75% to 85% being singletons. The sample was PBMCs. These receptors were collected from a woman aged 40 to 49 in good health. Some clones in this sample may be carry-over from other donors' samples.

The sample holds a few counts of this clone. The V gene is TRBV9, the J gene TRBJ1-3; 7 bases are a match to TRBD1. This CDR3 has 16 residues. Trimming removed 0 bases from V and 3 bases from J; junction bases left unmatched: 6. The germline gives CDR1 SGDLS, CDR2 YYNGEE. The CDR3 sequence is CASSVDRAGGGNTIYF. CDR3 in DNA: TGTGCCAGCAGCGTAGACCGGGCAGGGGGTGGAAACACCATATATTTT.

This chain joins TRBV11-2 and TRBJ2-5; D gene ambiguous. The end of the DNA is better explained by TRBJ2-7, so the J call may be wrong. The length of the CDR3 is 12 residues. Looked up from germline, CDR1 is SGHAT and CDR2 is FQNNGV. The CDR3 DNA follows: TGTGCCAGCAGCCTTCCAATTGGCGAGCAGTACTTC. Encoded protein: CASSLPIGEQYF.

The gene calls are TRBV18 and TRBJ2-1, with TRBD2 identical over 14 bases. Germline V CDR1 and CDR2: KGHSH, LQKENI. CDR3 length: 16 amino acids. V shed 2 bases and J 7 bases; nucleotides not matched to a gene: 4. CDR3 nucleotide sequence: TGTGCCAGCTCACCAGGGGGGACTAGCGGGAGTAATGAGCAGTTCTTC. It yields the protein CASSPGGTSGSNEQFF.

The rearrangement links TRBV30 to TRBJ2-5; TRBD2 matches 7 bases. Germline-derived CDR1 and CDR2 are GTSNPN and SVGIG (reference sequence). There are 14 residues in the CDR3. V lost 5 bases and J lost 1; bases outside the gene matches: 7. CDR3 amino acids: CAWGGSGFQETQYF. CDR3 nucleotides: TGTGCCTGGGGAGGTAGCGGGTTCCAAGAGACCCAGTACTTC.

This clone showed up just a few times. The chain couples TRBV5-1 to TRBJ2-3; D gene unclear. The CDR3 is 11 residues long. CDR1 SGHRS and CDR2 YFSETQ come from the germline V gene. With 5 bases removed from V and 5 bases from J, the gap between germline ends came to 6 bases. The CDR3 DNA is TGCGCCAGCAGGGTTGGAGATACGCAGTATTTT. Translated, it gives CASRVGDTQYF.

The V and J genes are TRBV4-2 and TRBJ2-4, with D possibly matching TRBD1 (6 bases). Germline values: CDR1 LGHNA, CDR2 YNFKEQ. Trimming removed 0 bases from V and 6 bases from J, with 15 bases in between. This CDR3 has 16 amino acids. CDR3 nucleotides: TGTGCCAGCAGCCAAGATCCAGGGATCAGGGGAAACATTCAGTACTTC. It is translated as CASSQDPGIRGNIQYF.

This chain joins TRBV10-3 and TRBJ2-7; TRBD1 matches at 9 bases. Germline V gives CDR1 ENHRY, CDR2 SYGVKD. The V gene end was trimmed by 2 bases and the J gene end by 2 bases; junction bases not matched to a gene: 4. The CDR3 spans 15 residues. This chain's CDR3 is CAISERRTGAYEQYF. In DNA form, the CDR3 reads TGTGCCATCAGTGAGAGAAGGACAGGGGCCTACGAGCAGTACTTC.

Note on this clone: Other DNA sequences in the sample encode the same CDR3. The J gene is TRBJ1-2, the V gene TRBV7-9, with D tentatively TRBD1 (6 bases). The CDR3 is made up of 13 amino acids. The germline V and J ends were trimmed by 5 bases and 2 bases, with 9 bases remaining between them. From germline, CDR1 is SEHNR and CDR2 FQNEAQ (reference sequence). CDR3 region: CASSPGQNYGYTF. CDR3 nucleotide sequence: TGTGCCAGCAGCCCAGGACAGAACTATGGCTACACCTTC.

This chain uses TRBV6-1 with TRBJ1-5; no clear D. The CDR3 is 15 residues long. The ends were cut back, 5 bases at V and 2 bases at J, with 13 bases in the middle. Germline loops: CDR1 MNHNS, CDR2 SASEGT. The CDR3 nucleotides read TGTGCCAGCAGTCTAAGCCGTATAGGCAATCAGCCCCAGCATTTT. Its protein product is CASSLSRIGNQPQHF.

The chain is built from TRBV5-1 and TRBJ2-3, with 7 nucleotides matching TRBD2. The trim removed 7 bases at V and 0 bases at J, leaving 14 bases unmatched. This CDR3 is 17 amino acids long. Germline CDR1 and CDR2: SGHRS and YFSETQ. Written as DNA, the CDR3 is TGCGCCAGCCGAACGGGGGGACGGACTACTAGCACAGATACGCAGTATTTT. Protein sequence: CASRTGGRTTSTDTQYF.

This sequence joins TRBV30 and TRBJ2-6, with 7 positions matching TRBD2. The CDR3 spans 17 residues. The germline V gene encodes CDR1 GTSNPN and CDR2 SVGIG (reference sequence). V shed 6 bases, J shed 0 bases, and the junction held 11 bases outside the gene matches. CDR3 DNA: TGTGCCTGCAACCTTCGGGGGGTCCCCTCTGGGGCCAACGTCCTGACTTTC. As protein: CACNLRGVPSGANVLTF.

A single count supports this clone. The chain recombines TRBV5-4 with TRBJ2-3, with D perhaps being TRBD1 or TRBD2 (5 bases each). The CDR3 length is 15 residues. V was clipped by 5 bases and J by 0 bases, with 13 bases between them. Per germline, CDR1 SGHNT and CDR2 YYREEE (reference sequence). CDR3 in DNA: TGTGCCAGCAGTCGGGACCCCTCTAGCACAGATACGCAGTATTTT. Its protein is CASSRDPSSTDTQYF.

This chain joins TRBV28 and TRBJ2-7, with 7 bases fitting TRBD2. The V segment lost 4 bases and the J segment 2 bases; nucleotides outside the gene matches: 5. This CDR3 has 14 amino acids. Per germline, CDR1 MDHEN and CDR2 SYDVKM. This chain's CDR3 is CASSSGGSTYEQYF. DNA for the CDR3: TGTGCCAGCAGTTCAGGCGGGAGCACCTACGAGCAGTACTTC.

This clone came up many times. The rearrangement links TRBV19 to TRBJ2-3; 12 nucleotides align to TRBD2. CDR1 and CDR2 from the germline V gene are LNHDA and SQIVND (reference sequence). This CDR3 contains 16 residues. Trimming took 5 bases from V and 1 from J; bases not matched to a gene: 4. CDR3 in DNA: TGTGCCAGTAGTTCGCTAGCGGGAGGGGGCACAGATACGCAGTATTTT. This encodes CASSSLAGGGTDTQYF.

The rearrangement joins TRBV5-1 to TRBJ1-1; TRBD1 is a possible D gene (5 bases). Deletions cut 1 base from V and 11 bases from J, with 12 bases between. The CDR3 contains 12 residues. The germline V gene encodes CDR1 SGHRS and CDR2 YFSETQ. The DNA of the CDR3 is TGCGCCAGCAGCTTGCAGGGACTAGAGGCTTTCTTT. Translating it yields CASSLQGLEAFF.

This chain joins TRBV13 and TRBJ2-2; 7 bases map to TRBD1. Looked up from germline, CDR1 is PRHDT and CDR2 is FYEKMQ (reference sequence). V lost 5 bases to trimming and J lost 1 base; unmatched junction nucleotides: 7. The CDR3 spans 16 residues. CDR3 protein: CASSPTGQLNTGELFF. For the CDR3, the DNA is TGTGCCAGCAGCCCTACGGGACAGCTGAACACCGGGGAGCTGTTTTTT.

The J gene is TRBJ1-1, the V gene TRBV19, with 7 bases lining up with TRBD1. Germline-derived CDR1 and CDR2 are LNHDA and SQIVND (reference sequence). The CDR3 is 14 amino acids. Unmatched junction bases numbered 2, after V lost 3 bases and J lost 1 base. The chain's CDR3 is CASSINRGNTEAFF. CDR3 DNA sequence: TGTGCCAGTAGTATCAACAGGGGGAACACTGAAGCTTTCTTT.

This chain joins TRBV10-3 and TRBJ2-3, with D uncertain. The germline V gene encodes CDR1 ENHRY and CDR2 SYGVKD. The CDR3 is 13 amino acids. V was pared by 0 bases and J by 4 bases, with 5 bases between. The CDR3 nucleotides read TGTGCCATCAGTGAGTCAAGGCCAGATACGCAGTATTTT. Translating gives CAISESRPDTQYF.

The genes are TRBV2 and TRBJ2-7; D is possibly TRBD2 (5 bases). Germline V gene data show CDR1 as SNHLY and CDR2 as FYNNEI. The V end was cut by 6 bases, the J end by 2 bases, with 8 bases between. This CDR3 has 12 residues. The CDR3: CASSRRTYEQYF. DNA for the CDR3: TGTGCCAGCAGCAGGAGGACCTACGAGCAGTACTTC.

The chain carries TRBV18 and TRBJ1-1; TRBD1 is a possible D gene (6 bases). The CDR3 sequence is 16 residues long. Germline CDR1 and CDR2: KGHSH and LQKENI. The germline V and J ends were trimmed by 3 bases and 6 bases, with 20 bases remaining between them. In nucleotides, the CDR3 is TGTGCCAGCTCACCGGCCCAAGGCAGGGGACCCCCTGAAGCTTTCTTT. It is translated as CASSPAQGRGPPEAFF.

The chain combines TRBV6-5 with TRBJ2-2; D is perhaps TRBD1 (5 bases). Trimming removed 0 bases from V and 4 bases from J, with 9 bases in between. The CDR3 has 15 residues. Germline-derived CDR1 and CDR2 are MNHEY and SVGAGI. The CDR3 loop is CASSYSQGVTGELFF. CDR3 sequence (DNA): TGTGCCAGCAGTTACTCCCAGGGTGTCACCGGGGAGCTGTTTTTT.

The chain employs TRBV11-2 and TRBJ2-7; D is ambiguous. CDR3 length equals 15 residues. The V end was cut by 0 bases, the J end by 3 bases, with 12 bases between. Germline V gene sequence: CDR1 SGHAT, CDR2 FQNNGV. Here the CDR3 DNA reads TGTGCCAGCAGCTTAGATTCGGGCCAGGTCTACGAGCAGTACTTC. It encodes CASSLDSGQVYEQYF.

Worth noting for this clone: The junction departs from germline at one end; a sequencing error may be responsible. The chain carries TRBV19 and TRBJ2-7; TRBD2 matches 9 bases. Germline-derived CDR1 and CDR2 are LNHDA and SQIVND (reference sequence). The length of the CDR3 is 15 residues. CDR3 sequence (DNA): TGTGCCAGTAGTATGCGGGAGGGCCCCTCCTTCGAGCAGTACTTC. Translated, it gives CASSMREGPSFEQYF.

This sequence joins TRBV7-8 and TRBJ2-7; no clear D gene. V dropped 3 bases and J dropped 7 bases, with 16 bases sitting between them. Germline CDR1 SGHVS, CDR2 FQNEAQ. The CDR3 is made up of 14 amino acids. The CDR3 DNA reads TGTGCCAGCAGCTTCGATGTCCGGCGGTGGGAGCAGTACTTC. Its protein is CASSFDVRRWEQYF.